This T cell receptor (beta chain) was observed in a study of T cells in Graves' hyperthyroidism and ophthalmopathy (dated by TCRdb to the late 2010s). At the level of the whole study: Peripheral blood was sampled at the time of initial diagnosis, prior to any treatment. To identify distinguishing TCR V-J signatures, a discovery cohort of roughly 100 patients was used, comprising some 45 with Graves' ophthalmopathy and 57 with stable Graves' hyperthyroidism. Prospective prediction of ophthalmopathy was tested in an independent validation cohort of under 20 hyperthyroidism patients and roughly 16 patients who later progressed to ophthalmopathy. The 75 to 100 discovery patients were divided at random into training and test sets in a 7:3 ratio. In roughly six Graves' hyperthyroidism patients, the study also compared T-cell repertoires from thyroid tissue with T-cell repertoires from blood. Following sampling, methimazole starting at 30 mg daily was given to hyperthyroidism patients, and high-dose intravenous methylprednisolone was given to ophthalmopathy patients. The paper describes TCR Vbeta CDR3 sequencing of more than 120 peripheral blood samples, made up of 43 ophthalmopathy patients, around 73 hyperthyroidism patients and about 17 progressor patients.

Hyperthyroidism patients were aged 18 to 65 years and newly diagnosed, with disease duration of less than 2 months. The study excluded patients with uncontrolled infections, other autoimmune diseases, pregnancy or lactation. Diagnoses were based on clinical symptoms, serum thyroxine and TRAb, thyroid ultrasound and orbital computed tomography. For progressor patients, blood was drawn at the first diagnosis of hyperthyroidism, before any ophthalmopathy symptoms had appeared. PBMCs were isolated from about 9.2 ml of fresh peripheral blood by Ficoll-Paque density gradient centrifugation. Progressor patients were initially diagnosed with Graves' hyperthyroidism and developed ophthalmopathy during follow-up. Trizol reagent was used to extract total RNA, and RNA quality was then checked on an Agilent 2100 Bioanalyzer. What the study reported, not specific to this receptor: Most expanded thyroid clonotypes (frequency above 0.001) were also detected in blood, suggesting blood repertoires may reflect thyroid immune responses. During validation, the model predicted progression to ophthalmopathy a median of around 6 months ahead of onset, with around 70% sensitivity and 72% to 85% specificity. Sample size was not statistically predetermined, and blinding of investigators to group allocation was not performed. Ophthalmopathy was separated from stable hyperthyroidism by a 13 V-J signature model, with approximately 85% sensitivity and 81% to 82% specificity obtained in cross-validation and 80%/75% obtained in testing.

A distance of 18 bases separates the germline ends of V and J, which lose 1 base and 5 bases respectively. The CDR3 measures 16 amino acids from cysteine to phenylalanine. The read is trimmed to its CDR3 DNA, 48 bases read in frame from base 1. As encoded in the germline V gene, CDR1 is SGHRS while CDR2 is YFSETQ. The TCR beta CDR3 regions were amplified from the RNA transcripts. The first round of RT-PCR for the TCR CDR3 was performed with the HTBI primer set and the Qiagen OneStep RT-PCR kit. Libraries were constructed in a second round of multiplex PCR, after which size selection and purification were performed. Paired-end sequencing of the libraries was performed with 100 bp reads on an Illumina HiSeq2000. The source study handled its data this way. Raw data were processed with SOAPnuke, discarding reads with adapters, uncalled bases, mean Phred below 15, or no exact constant-primer or identifier match. High-quality paired reads were merged using COPE v1.2.5, and each unique nucleotide sequence was defined as a clonotype. MiTCR v1.1 was used to align the clonotypes against IMGT TRBV, TRBD and TRBJ reference segments. The analysis was restricted to V-J combinations with a frequency above 0.0001, which together covered over 99% of the repertoires. A TCS score was defined as the ratio between F50 (clonal expansion) and ExV (chaos), using BLOSUM62-based TCRdist between CDR3 peptides within each V-J. Welch's t-statistics and random forest reduced roughly 530 V-J features to roughly 13, which were used in a naive Bayes classifier (R e1071). TCRdb took the public reads, trimmed them with fastp at Q25, ran MiXCR for clone calling and kept in-frame beta chains. Each CDR3 protein gets just one entry, which takes the most common genes and DNA from the rows behind it. The V and J calls shown here were made by TCRdb, not taken from the authors' results. The sample yields more than 250,000 distinct CDR3 sequences; roughly 15% were counted once. The ten largest clonotypes hold around 30% of the sample.

This clonotype was observed many times. Its antigen is currently not known. Per-base qualities were not stored, and no clone one base away is much larger. The clonotype was recovered from a woman aged 45-59 years with Graves' hyperthyroidism that later progressed to Graves' ophthalmopathy. Sequenced input: blood. The chain links TRBV5-1 with TRBJ2-5; a weak D assignment points to TRBD2 (6 bases agree). The nucleotide sequence is given as TGCGCCAGCAGCTTGAACACTCTAGCGACGGAGGAGACCCAGTACTTC. The translation is CASSLNTLATEETQYF.